This TCR beta chain was profiled in a study of cytomegalovirus exposure and HLA in healthy donors. This CDR3 is built from 15 residues. CDR1 and CDR2 from the germline V gene are MRHNA and SNTAGT. The J segment lost 7 bases and the V segment lost 3 bases, leaving 6 bases of the junction unmatched. Nominally healthy donors provided the samples, though records likely missed some immune exposures. Details on this clone: The target antigen is unknown.

Findings of the study overall: There were 150 or so TCR beta chains listed as cytomegalovirus-associated. When the data were analyzed later, several of the most significant clusters appeared to be linked to common viral pathogens.

The PCR made use of 60 Vbeta and 13 Jbeta primers. Authors' processing steps: An analysis that came later counted 60 million to 80 million unique TCR beta chains, about 10 million shared. The repertoire was sequenced with immunoSEQ multiplex PCR; TCRdb's copy has only in-frame clones and lacks some. The V and J calls and clone size come from that table; D and trimming were worked out from the DNA. The sample includes about 40,000 clones. This receptor was identified in a male donor in good health and CMV-seronegative. The specimen sequenced was PBMCs. V and J are TRBV6-4 and TRBJ2-1, with TRBD2 matching over 10 bases. The CDR3: CASSEVSGGRNEQFF. The DNA for the CDR3 is TGTGCCAGCAGTGAAGTTAGCGGGGGGCGAAATGAGCAGTTCTTC.